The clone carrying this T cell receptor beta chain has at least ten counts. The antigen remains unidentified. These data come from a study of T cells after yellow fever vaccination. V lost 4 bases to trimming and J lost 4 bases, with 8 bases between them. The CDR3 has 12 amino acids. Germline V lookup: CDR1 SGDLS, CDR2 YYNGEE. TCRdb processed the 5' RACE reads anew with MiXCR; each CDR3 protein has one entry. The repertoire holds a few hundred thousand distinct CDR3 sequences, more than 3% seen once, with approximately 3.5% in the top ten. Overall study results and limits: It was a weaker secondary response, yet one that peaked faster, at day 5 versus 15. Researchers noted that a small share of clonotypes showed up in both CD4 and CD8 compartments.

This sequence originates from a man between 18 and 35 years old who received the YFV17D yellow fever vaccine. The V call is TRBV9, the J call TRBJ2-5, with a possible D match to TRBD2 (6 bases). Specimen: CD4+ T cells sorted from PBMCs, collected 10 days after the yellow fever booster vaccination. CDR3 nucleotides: TGTGCCAGCAGCCGACTAGGAGAGACCCAGTACTTC. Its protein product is CASSRLGETQYF.